The T cell receptor beta chain under discussion was sequenced for a study of blood T cell repertoires in COVID-19. Profiled with immunoSEQ multiplex PCR; TCRdb holds only in-frame clones, not every one. The sample contains 250,000 to 350,000 clones, more than 75% of which appear only once. V lost 4 bases and J 3 bases, leaving 14 bases between the germline ends. Looked up from germline, CDR1 is SGHRS and CDR2 is YFSETQ. The CDR3 contains 14 residues. The V call is TRBV5-1, the J call TRBJ2-7; the D gene is possibly TRBD2 (5 bases). This clonotype was sampled from a woman aged 55 to 70 in a cohort exposed to, infected with or recovered from COVID-19 (not recorded which). Sequenced sample: PBMCs or T cells enriched from blood (not recorded which). The CDR3 loop reads CASSTFSGDYEQYF. The CDR3 DNA sequence: TGCGCCAGCAGCACCTTCTCCGGGGACTACGAGCAGTACTTC.